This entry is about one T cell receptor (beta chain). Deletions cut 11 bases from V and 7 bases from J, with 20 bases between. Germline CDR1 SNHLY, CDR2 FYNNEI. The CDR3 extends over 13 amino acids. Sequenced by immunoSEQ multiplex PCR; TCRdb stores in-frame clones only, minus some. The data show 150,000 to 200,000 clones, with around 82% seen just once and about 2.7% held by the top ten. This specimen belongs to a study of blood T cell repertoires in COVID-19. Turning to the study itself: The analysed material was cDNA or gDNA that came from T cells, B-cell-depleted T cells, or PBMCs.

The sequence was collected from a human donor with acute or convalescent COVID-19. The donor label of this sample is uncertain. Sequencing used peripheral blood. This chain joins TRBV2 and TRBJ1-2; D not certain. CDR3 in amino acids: CAFRQQSFAGYTF. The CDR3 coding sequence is TGTGCCTTTCGACAACAGTCCTTTGCTGGCTACACCTTC.